The 7 T cell receptor beta chains below come from one sample, sequenced in a study of OX40 agonist ivuxolimab in advanced cancers. The protocol was immunoSEQ multiplex PCR, while the TCRdb copy is restricted to in-frame clones and leaves out a portion. The profile shows 63,000 or so clones, about 90% of them singletons. Source: CD4+ or CD8+ T cells sorted from blood, taken in a trial of the OX40 agonist ivuxolimab. All receptors come from an adult with an advanced solid tumor such as melanoma, head and neck, liver or kidney cancer.

The J gene is TRBJ2-5, the V gene TRBV19; D possibly corresponds to TRBD1 (7 bases). V lost 9 bases and J lost 5, with 22 bases in between. Per the germline V gene, CDR1 is LNHDA and CDR2 is SQIVND (reference sequence). The CDR3 totals 15 residues. As DNA, the CDR3 is TGTGCCAGCGCCGAGATGGCAGGGGGGCGGGAGACCCAGTACTTC. It yields the protein CASAEMAGGRETQYF.

This clone was observed once. This sequence joins TRBV11-2 and TRBJ2-2; perhaps D is TRBD1 or TRBD2 (5 bases each). Trimming left V 5 bases short and J 4 bases short, with 17 bases between. Germline lookup yields CDR1 SGHAT and CDR2 FQNNGV. The CDR3 consists of 16 residues. CDR3 coding DNA: TGTGCCAGCAGCCCAGGTGGGGGTTCTATCACCGGGGAGCTGTTTTTT. Its translation: CASSPGGGSITGELFF.

V and J are TRBV7-9 and TRBJ2-1; no definite D call. This CDR3 is 16 amino acids long. V was clipped by 5 bases and J by 5 bases, with 19 bases between them. Germline CDR1 SEHNR, CDR2 FQNEAQ (reference sequence). This chain's CDR3 is CASSPPLAGANNEQFF. Here the CDR3 DNA reads TGTGCCAGCAGCCCTCCCCTCGCAGGCGCGAACAATGAGCAGTTCTTC.

The gene calls are TRBV5-4 and TRBJ1-4; tentatively, D is TRBD1 (5 bases). V lost 5 bases to trimming and J lost 8 bases, with 13 bases between them. This CDR3 is 13 amino acids long. Germline V CDR1 and CDR2: SGHNT, YYREEE (reference sequence). The chain's CDR3 is CASSTGQEEKLFF. In DNA, the CDR3 is TGTGCCAGCAGTACTGGACAAGAAGAAAAACTGTTTTTT.

The chain carries TRBV5-6 and TRBJ2-7, with 8 bases fitting TRBD1. Trimming took 0 bases from V and 3 from J; bases not matched to a gene: 11. CDR3 length: 17 amino acids. Germline V gene lookup returns CDR1 SGHDT and CDR2 YYEEEE. CDR3 in DNA: TGTGCCAGCAGCTTGGCCCCGGGCAGGGGGCCTAGCTACGAGCAGTACTTC. Translation: CASSLAPGRGPSYEQYF.

The gene calls are TRBV6-5 and TRBJ2-7, with a tentative D call TRBD1 (5 bases). The V gene's germline CDR1 is MNHEY and CDR2 SVGAGI. The germline V and J ends were trimmed by 0 bases and 3 bases, with 9 bases remaining between them. The CDR3 extends over 14 amino acids. The CDR3: CASSYSAGIYEQYF. In DNA, the CDR3 is TGTGCCAGCAGTTACTCGGCAGGGATCTACGAGCAGTACTTC.

The chain combines TRBV7-9 with TRBJ1-2; D is perhaps TRBD1 (6 bases). Per the germline V gene, CDR1 is SEHNR and CDR2 is FQNEAQ (reference sequence). The CDR3 sequence is 13 residues long. The V and J ends lost 5 bases and 7 bases respectively, with 14 bases between them. This CDR3 reads CASSPTLGGGYTF. The DNA for the CDR3 is TGTGCCAGCAGCCCAACATTAGGGGGTGGCTACACCTTC.